This passage covers 9 T cell receptor beta chains from one sample sequenced in a study of identical twins. TCRdb re-derived calls from the 5' RACE reads in MiXCR, one entry per CDR3 protein. The sample lists around 670,000 distinct CDR3 sequences; approximately 6.1% were seen once. The material sequenced was naive T cells sorted from blood. These receptors originate from a young man in good health.

This clonotype was seen repeatedly, ten times or more. V usage is TRBV28 and J usage is TRBJ1-5, with 9 positions matching TRBD1. V trimming: 5 bases; J trimming: 4 bases; junction bases outside the gene matches: 9. CDR1 is MDHEN and CDR2 is SYDVKM in the germline V gene. The CDR3 is 16 residues long. The chain's CDR3 is CASSPPDRGLNQPQHF. In DNA, the CDR3 is TGTGCCAGCAGTCCACCGGACAGGGGCCTTAATCAGCCCCAGCATTTT.

This clonotype was recorded a few times. The J gene is TRBJ1-2, the V gene TRBV19; no reliable D call. Trimming took off 4 bases at V and 4 bases at J, with 13 bases between the two ends. The germline gives CDR1 LNHDA, CDR2 SQIVND (reference sequence). The CDR3 has 14 residues. The CDR3 loop reads CASSTRESLYGYTF. The DNA of the CDR3 is TGTGCCAGTAGTACCCGGGAGTCCCTCTATGGCTACACCTTC. Complete variable domain (other parts from reference TRBV19 and TRBJ1-2): DGGITQSPKYLFRKEGQNVTLSCEQNLNHDAMYWYRQDPGQGLRLIYYSQIVNDFQKGDIAEGYSVSREKKESFPLTVTSAQKNPTAFYLCASSTRESLYGYTFGSGTRLTVV.

Worth noting for this clonotype: The conserved phenylalanine or tryptophan normally closing the CDR3 is absent here, so this likely arose from a read error. As DNA, the CDR3 is TGTGCCAGCGTGGGGACAGGGGGCCTTGGTGGCAATCAGCCCCAGCATTCT. It is translated as CASVGTGGLGGNQPQHS. The chain has TRBV2 and TRBJ1-5, with 12 positions matching TRBD1. The germline V gene has CDR1 SNHLY and CDR2 FYNNEI. V lost 8 bases and J lost 2; bases outside the gene matches: 10. The CDR3 runs 17 residues.

This clonotype came up a few times. This chain connects TRBV4-1 to TRBJ1-4; 8 bases are shared with TRBD1. The CDR3 is made up of 15 amino acids. CDR1 MGHRA and CDR2 YSYEKL come from the germline V gene. V was clipped by 3 bases and J by 8 bases; unmatched bases: 8. CDR3 protein: CASSHPTGEGEKLFF. In DNA form, the CDR3 reads TGCGCCAGCAGCCACCCGACAGGGGAAGGGGAAAAACTGTTTTTT.

This clonotype was counted at least ten times. J is TRBJ2-5 and V is TRBV7-2, with TRBD2 matching over 8 bases. The V gene's germline CDR1 is SGHTA and CDR2 FQGNSA. After removal of 4 bases from V and 1 base from J, the junction contained 5 bases not matched to a gene. This CDR3 comprises 15 residues. The CDR3 sequence: CASSSLAGFQETQYF. The CDR3 bases are TGTGCCAGCAGCTCGTTAGCGGGATTCCAAGAGACCCAGTACTTC.

The rearrangement uses TRBV3-1 and TRBJ2-1; 10 nucleotides line up with TRBD2. J was trimmed by 5 bases and V by 4 bases; bases with no gene match: 8. CDR1 LGHDT and CDR2 YNNKEL come from the germline V gene (reference sequence). The CDR3 totals 16 residues. CDR3 sequence (DNA): TGTGCCAGCAGCCGCCTAGCGGGAGCGAAGAACAATGAGCAGTTCTTC. It codes for CASSRLAGAKNNEQFF.

The chain is built from TRBV5-1 and TRBJ2-7; 7 bases match TRBD2. V lost 0 bases, J lost 4 bases, and 4 bases stayed unmatched. The CDR3 is 14 amino acids. Germline CDR1 SGHRS, CDR2 YFSETQ. CDR3 amino acids: CASSLDLAAYEQYV. In nucleotides, the CDR3 is TGCGCCAGCAGCTTGGACCTAGCGGCGTACGAGCAGTACGTC.

This clonotype was counted ten times or more. CDR3 sequence: CASSDRGQSMSGTF. In DNA form, the CDR3 reads TGTGCCAGCAGTGACCGCGGACAGTCCATGTCGGGCACCTTC. V is TRBV6-1 and J is TRBJ1-2, with a weak D call TRBD1 (6 bases). Germline CDR1 reads MNHNS; CDR2 reads SASEGT. V gave up 3 bases and J gave up 13 bases, with 21 bases separating them. CDR3 length: 14 amino acids.

This clonotype came up a few times. This rearrangement joins TRBV23-1 to TRBJ2-7, with 10 bases that match TRBD1. TRBV23-1 is an open reading frame, and its role is uncertain. The trim removed 1 base at V and 2 bases at J, leaving 14 bases unmatched. This CDR3 has 19 residues. CDR3 in amino acids: CASSQYQRGGDRGTYEQYV. The CDR3 DNA reads as TGCGCCAGCAGTCAATATCAGAGGGGAGGGGACAGGGGTACCTACGAGCAGTACGTC.